This T cell receptor beta chain was recovered during a study of low-dose radiotherapy and immunotherapy resistance in tumors. Study context: One day before radiation and immunotherapy, intravenous cyclophosphamide 200 mg/m2 was administered, with this repeated every two weeks.

This clonotype was observed many times. TRAV- and TRBV-specific primers were used for first-strand cDNA, which covered alpha and beta chains. With a V-primer adapter and a constant-region primer, TCRs were amplified for roughly 20 PCR cycles. MiXCR, run by TCRdb on the reads, gives a single entry per CDR3 protein. The sample lists 80,000 to 90,000 distinct CDR3 sequences; about a sixth were seen once. The CDR3 is made up of 14 amino acids. V was pared by 2 bases and J by 4 bases, with 1 base of the junction left unmatched. The germline CDR1 and CDR2 sequences are SGHNT and YENEEA. Time point in this sample: before trial treatment. Low-dose radiotherapy, low-dose cyclophosphamide, aspirin, ipilimumab and nivolumab were all given to the donors.

The receptor's source is a male donor with prostate cancer. The chain has TRBV11-3 and TRBJ2-1; 8 nucleotides line up with TRBD2. This sample comprised PBMCs, obtained before treatment. The CDR3 DNA reads TGTGCCAGCAGCTTAAGCGGGGGATACAATGAGCAGTTCTTC. It yields the protein CASSLSGGYNEQFF. The variable domain in full, with the rest retrieved from reference TRBV11-3 and TRBJ2-1, is EAGVVQSPRYKIIEKKQPVAFWCNPISGHNTLYWYLQNLGQGPELLIRYENEEAVDDSQLPKDRFSAERLKGVDSTLKIQPAELGDSAVYLCASSLSGGYNEQFFGPGTRLTVL.